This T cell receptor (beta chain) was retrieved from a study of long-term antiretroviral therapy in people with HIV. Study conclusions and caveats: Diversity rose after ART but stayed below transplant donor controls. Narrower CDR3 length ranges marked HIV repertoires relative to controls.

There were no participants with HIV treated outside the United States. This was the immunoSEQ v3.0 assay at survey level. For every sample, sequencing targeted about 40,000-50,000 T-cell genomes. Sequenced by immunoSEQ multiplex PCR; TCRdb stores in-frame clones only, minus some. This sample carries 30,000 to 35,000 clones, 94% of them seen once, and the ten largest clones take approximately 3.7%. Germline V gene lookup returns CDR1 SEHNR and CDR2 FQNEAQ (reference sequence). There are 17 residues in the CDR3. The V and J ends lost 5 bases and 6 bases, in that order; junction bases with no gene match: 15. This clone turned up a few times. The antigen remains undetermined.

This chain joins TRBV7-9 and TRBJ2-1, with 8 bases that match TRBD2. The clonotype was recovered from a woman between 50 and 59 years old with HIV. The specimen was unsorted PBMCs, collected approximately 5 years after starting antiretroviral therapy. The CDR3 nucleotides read TGTGCCAGCAGCCTACCCTATCGACTAGCGATTTCCAATGAGCAGTTCTTC. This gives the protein CASSLPYRLAISNEQFF.